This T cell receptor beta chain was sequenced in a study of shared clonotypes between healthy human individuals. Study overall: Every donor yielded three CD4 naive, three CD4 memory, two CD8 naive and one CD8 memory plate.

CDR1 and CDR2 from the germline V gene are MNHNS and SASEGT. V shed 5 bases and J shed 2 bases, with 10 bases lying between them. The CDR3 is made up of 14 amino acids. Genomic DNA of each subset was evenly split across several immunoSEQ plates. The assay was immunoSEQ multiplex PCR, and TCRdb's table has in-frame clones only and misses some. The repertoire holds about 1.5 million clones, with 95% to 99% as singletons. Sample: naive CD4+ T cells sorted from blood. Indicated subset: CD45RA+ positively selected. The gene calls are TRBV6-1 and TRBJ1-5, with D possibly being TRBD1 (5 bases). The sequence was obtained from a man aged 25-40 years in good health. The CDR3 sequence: CASSWTGGNQPQHF. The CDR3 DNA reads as TGTGCCAGCAGTTGGACGGGGGGCAATCAGCCCCAGCATTTT.